The TCR beta chain described here comes from a study of blood T cell repertoires in COVID-19. Study as a whole: Sites in the United States, Italy and Spain provided acute and convalescent COVID-19 samples. Sources were T cells, B-cell-depleted T cells, or PBMCs; the material itself was cDNA or gDNA.

In the original analysis: Nucleated cell number was recorded as an estimate derived from reference gene primer amplification. Libraries were prepared by immunoSEQ multiplex PCR; TCRdb keeps only in-frame clonotypes and omits some of them. That table supplies the V and J calls and clone size; D and trimming were determined from the DNA. The data hold under 55,000 clones, with 88% observed a single time. This CDR3 comprises 13 residues. Germline V gene sequence: CDR1 SGDLS, CDR2 YYNGEE. The V end was cut by 4 bases, the J end by 0 bases, with 8 bases between. Sequencing was done on a sample of peripheral blood. V is TRBV9 and J is TRBJ2-7; perhaps TRBD1 as D (5 bases). The sequence derives from a human donor in a cohort sampled during active COVID-19. The CDR3: CASSPRDSYEQYF. The CDR3 coding sequence is TGTGCCAGCAGCCCCAGGGACTCCTACGAGCAGTACTTC. Combining the CDR3 with reference TRBV9 and TRBJ2-7 gives the whole variable domain DSGVTQTPKHLITATGQRVTLRCSPRSGDLSVYWYQQSLDQGLQFLIQYYNGEERAKGNILERFSAQQFPDLHSELNLSSLELGDSALYFCASSPRDSYEQYFGPGTRLTVT.